Below are 3 T cell receptor beta chains sequenced from a single sample in a study of T cell responses to AZD1222 COVID-19 vaccine. Generated by immunoSEQ multiplex PCR, the TCRdb table keeps only in-frame clones and is missing some. Of roughly 120,000 clones detected, approximately 90% appear once; the ten largest clones hold 7% to 9%. The sample in question was peripheral blood, obtained on day 0 of AZD1222 vaccination. All receptors come from an adult in good health.

The chain has TRBV5-1 and TRBJ2-5; D unresolved. Germline V gene sequence: CDR1 SGHRS, CDR2 YFSETQ. The V end lost 3 bases, the J end lost 1 base, and 7 bases lay between the germline ends. The CDR3 spans 13 residues. CDR3 sequence: CASSSYAQETQYF. DNA for the CDR3: TGCGCCAGCAGCTCCTACGCCCAAGAGACCCAGTACTTC.

The rearrangement links TRBV5-1 to TRBJ2-3; 10 bases are shared with TRBD1. The J segment lost 2 bases and the V segment lost 7 bases, leaving 7 bases of the junction unmatched. This CDR3 has 15 amino acids. Germline V gives CDR1 SGHRS, CDR2 YFSETQ. The CDR3 region has the DNA TGCGCCAGCTGGCCGGGACAGGGGTTCACAGATACGCAGTATTTT. It codes for CASWPGQGFTDTQYF.

This chain joins TRBV28 and TRBJ1-5, with D unclear. This CDR3 region has 16 residues. The V gene lost 7 bases and the J gene lost 0 bases, with 16 bases spanning the gap. From germline, CDR1 is MDHEN and CDR2 SYDVKM. The CDR3 bases are TGTGCCAGCATTCCCGGACTCCCATATAGCAATCAGCCCCAGCATTTT. Protein: CASIPGLPYSNQPQHF.